A single sample is the source of the 3 T cell receptor beta chains below, sequenced in a study of beta chain features in type 1 diabetes. Regarding the study as a whole: Shortening of TCRB CDR3s, moderate but significant, appeared in all four CD4+ subsets of Type 1 diabetes patients.

Every isolated RNA sample was fully reverse transcribed, so sequencing captured expressed TCRB transcripts. Here immunoSEQ multiplex PCR was the method, and the copy in TCRdb shows in-frame clones only, minus some. The sample holds around 600,000 clones, around 12% seen once. No antigens are known for them. The sequencing sample was made of naive CD4+ T cells from blood. These receptors were obtained from a young man with type 1 diabetes.

This clone was seen a handful of times. This chain joins TRBV7-3 and TRBJ2-2, with D perhaps TRBD2 (7 bases). Trimming removed 4 bases at V and 1 base at J, with 13 bases between. There are 16 residues in the CDR3. Germline V gene data show CDR1 as SGHTA and CDR2 as FQGTGA. CDR3 in amino acids: CASSYGGHLNTGELFF. CDR3 DNA: TGTGCCAGCAGCTACGGGGGGCACTTGAACACCGGGGAGCTGTTTTTT.

The rearrangement links TRBV19 to TRBJ1-2, with TRBD1 matching 8 bases. This CDR3 comprises 14 residues. From germline, CDR1 is LNHDA and CDR2 SQIVND (reference sequence). V was pared by 4 bases and J by 7 bases, with 8 bases of the junction left unmatched. The CDR3 DNA sequence: TGTGCCAGTAGTACAGGACAGGGACCCTTTGGCTACACCTTC. It codes for CASSTGQGPFGYTF. Using reference TRBV19 and TRBJ1-2 for the parts outside the CDR3, the full variable domain is DGGITQSPKYLFRKEGQNVTLSCEQNLNHDAMYWYRQDPGQGLRLIYYSQIVNDFQKGDIAEGYSVSREKKESFPLTVTSAQKNPTAFYLCASSTGQGPFGYTFGSGTRLTVV.

This clone was detected a few times. The chain carries TRBV28 and TRBJ2-7; 7 nucleotides align to TRBD1. The CDR3 has 16 amino acids. J was trimmed by 0 bases and V by 6 bases; bases with no gene match: 11. Per the germline V gene, CDR1 is MDHEN and CDR2 is SYDVKM. The CDR3 sequence is CASSLRQGFSSYEQYF. CDR3 DNA: TGTGCCAGCAGCCTCCGACAGGGCTTTAGCTCCTACGAGCAGTACTTC.